A single T cell receptor beta chain is shown here with its context. Antigen unknown. The CD4+ fraction was divided into a CD45RA+ naive subset and a CD45RA-negative memory subset. Once extracted for a subset, genomic DNA was divided evenly among several immunoSEQ plates. Assay used: immunoSEQ multiplex PCR; TCRdb lists only in-frame clones, some missing. The table includes about 2.4 million clones, over 85% detected once. The sample is drawn from a study of shared clonotypes between healthy human individuals. General study results and limits: About 5% of naive CD4 clonotypes were common to a few donors. Naive subsets usually exceeded memory subsets in estimated richness.

The CDR3 runs to 17 residues. Deletions cut 2 bases from V and 1 base from J, with 16 bases between. The V gene's germline CDR1 is SGHTA and CDR2 FQGNSA. The chain couples TRBV7-2 to TRBJ2-3; no firm D call. This receptor was taken from a man younger than 30 in good health. Some clones in this sample may be carry-over from other donors' samples. Material: naive CD4+ T cells from PBMCs. The subset here: CD45RA+ positively selected. This chain's CDR3 is CASSLSPVGSGTDTQYF. In DNA form, the CDR3 reads TGTGCCAGCAGCTTATCTCCTGTGGGCTCCGGCACAGATACGCAGTATTTT.